Each of the 28 T cell receptor beta chains below was sequenced from the same sample in a study of cytomegalovirus exposure and HLA in healthy donors. With 60 Vbeta and 13 Jbeta primers, the PCR was carried out. Sequenced by immunoSEQ multiplex PCR; TCRdb stores in-frame clones only, minus some. The sample carries about 200,000 clones, roughly four fifths recorded once. Source material: PBMCs. Every receptor here comes from a woman aged 40 to 50 in good health and CMV-seronegative.

The chain joins TRBV18 to TRBJ2-7; 7 nucleotides agree with TRBD1. CDR3 size: 15 residues. The trim removed 4 bases at V and 6 bases at J, leaving 12 bases unmatched. Germline CDR1 is KGHSH and CDR2 is LQKENI. The CDR3: CASSQTGRMVSEQYF. The CDR3 nucleotides are TGTGCCAGCTCACAGACAGGGAGAATGGTTAGCGAGCAGTACTTC. The whole variable domain, remainder taken from reference TRBV18 and TRBJ2-7, is NAGVMQNPRHLVRRRGQEARLRCSPMKGHSHVYWYRQLPEEGLKFMVYLQKENIIDESGMPKERFSAEFPKEGPSILRIQQVVRGDSAAYFCASSQTGRMVSEQYFGPGTRLTVT.

V gene TRBV30 combines with J gene TRBJ2-7; the match to TRBD2 covers 13 bases. The CDR3 is 21 amino acids. With 5 bases clipped from V and 5 bases from J, the junction kept 27 bases outside the gene matches. Per the germline V gene, CDR1 is GTSNPN and CDR2 is SVGIG (reference sequence). This chain's CDR3 is CAWARDRRTWIGLAGVHEQYF. CDR3 DNA sequence: TGTGCCTGGGCCAGGGATAGGAGAACTTGGATAGGACTAGCGGGAGTTCACGAGCAGTACTTC.

This clone turned up a few times. The chain couples TRBV30 to TRBJ2-3; D ambiguous. Trimming took 2 bases from V and 5 from J, leaving 11 bases between them. CDR1 is GTSNPN, CDR2 SVGIG, per germline (reference sequence). The CDR3 extends over 13 amino acids. CDR3 DNA: TGTGCCTGGAGTCGCGAGTTGCGAGATACGCAGTATTTT. Translation gives CAWSRELRDTQYF.

This rearrangement joins TRBV11-2 to TRBJ1-1; D not certain. The CDR3 has 16 amino acids. Looked up from germline, CDR1 is SGHAT and CDR2 is FQNNGV. The V end lost 1 base, the J end lost 7 bases, and 19 bases lay between the germline ends. CDR3 protein: CASSLVSVGLVYEAFF. The CDR3 bases are TGTGCCAGCAGCTTAGTTAGCGTTGGGCTAGTTTATGAAGCTTTCTTT.

The V call is TRBV18, the J call TRBJ2-1, with D perhaps TRBD1 (6 bases). The germline V and J ends were trimmed by 1 base and 4 bases, with 11 bases remaining between them. Germline V gene data show CDR1 as KGHSH and CDR2 as LQKENI. This CDR3 contains 15 residues. The CDR3 reads CASSPRSQGYNEQFF. The CDR3 coding sequence is TGTGCCAGCTCACCACGATCACAGGGTTACAATGAGCAGTTCTTC.

This clone was recorded once. The chain has TRBV15 and TRBJ1-1; possibly TRBD1 for D (5 bases). Germline CDR1 and CDR2: LNHNV and YYDKDF (reference sequence). The CDR3 runs to 13 residues. The V gene lost 6 bases and the J gene lost 1 base, with 9 bases spanning the gap. The CDR3 DNA reads as TGTGCCACCAGTGACAGTGAGAACACTGAAGCTTTCTTT. It translates to CATSDSENTEAFF. The variable domain in full, with the rest retrieved from reference TRBV15 and TRBJ1-1, is DAMVIQNPRYQVTQFGKPVTLSCSQTLNHNVMYWYQQKSSQAPKLLFHYYDKDFNNEADTPDNFQSRRPNTSFCFLDIRSPGLGDTAMYLCATSDSENTEAFFGQGTRLTVV.

The chain has TRBV5-4 and TRBJ2-5, with TRBD1 matching over 9 bases. This CDR3 spans 15 amino acids. V was pared by 2 bases and J by 2 bases, with 4 bases of the junction left unmatched. Germline V lookup: CDR1 SGHNT, CDR2 YYREEE (reference sequence). As DNA, the CDR3 is TGTGCCAGCAGCTTACAGGGGGCGGGACAAGAGACCCAGTACTTC. Its translation: CASSLQGAGQETQYF.

The J gene is TRBJ2-7, the V gene TRBV4-1; TRBD1 matches 9 bases. The CDR3 totals 14 residues. V shed 6 bases, J shed 1 base, and the junction held 4 bases outside the gene matches. CDR1 is MGHRA, CDR2 YSYEKL, per germline. CDR3 sequence (DNA): TGCGCCAGCAGGCTTGGGACAGGGTCCTACGAGCAGTACTTC. Encoded protein: CASRLGTGSYEQYF.

CDR3 residues: CASSSLSGRAGETQYF. The CDR3 nucleotides read TGTGCCAGCAGCTCCCTTAGCGGGAGGGCCGGGGAGACCCAGTACTTC. The chain joins TRBV7-2 to TRBJ2-5, with 11 positions matching TRBD2. Unmatched junction bases numbered 9, after V lost 4 bases and J lost 5 bases. The CDR3 length is 16 residues. From germline, CDR1 is SGHTA and CDR2 FQGNSA. Full variable domain (outside the CDR3, taken from reference TRBV7-2 and TRBJ2-5): GAGVSQSPSNKVTEKGKDVELRCDPISGHTALYWYRQSLGQGLEFLIYFQGNSAPDKSGLPSDRFSAERTGGSVSTLTIQRTQQEDSAVYLCASSSLSGRAGETQYFGPGTRLLVL.

A single count supports this clone. This chain joins TRBV4-1 and TRBJ1-1; D not resolved. V shed 0 bases and J shed 4 bases, with 12 bases lying between them. CDR3 length: 15 amino acids. Germline CDR1 reads MGHRA; CDR2 reads YSYEKL. CDR3 in amino acids: CASSQDRQRFTEAFF. CDR3 DNA sequence: TGCGCCAGCAGCCAAGATCGCCAGCGGTTCACTGAAGCTTTCTTT.

This chain joins TRBV2 and TRBJ2-1, with D possibly matching TRBD2 (6 bases). This CDR3 region has 15 residues. Germline V gene sequence: CDR1 SNHLY, CDR2 FYNNEI. V shed 6 bases and J shed 2 bases, with 14 bases lying between them. DNA of the CDR3: TGTGCCAGCAGCGAGGGACTTACCACCTACAATGAGCAGTTCTTC. Translation: CASSEGLTTYNEQFF.

There are a few counts of this clone. V usage is TRBV18 and J usage is TRBJ2-3; tentative D call: TRBD2 (6 bases). Trimming removed 3 bases at V and 2 bases at J, with 18 bases between. CDR3 size: 17 residues. Germline CDR1 KGHSH, CDR2 LQKENI. For the CDR3, the DNA is TGTGCCAGCTCACCCATAGCGGTCGTAGAGCTCACAGATACGCAGTATTTT. It translates to CASSPIAVVELTDTQYF. Full variable domain (remainder filled in from reference TRBV18 and TRBJ2-3): NAGVMQNPRHLVRRRGQEARLRCSPMKGHSHVYWYRQLPEEGLKFMVYLQKENIIDESGMPKERFSAEFPKEGPSILRIQQVVRGDSAAYFCASSPIAVVELTDTQYFGPGTRLTVL.

A single count supports this clone. The rearrangement links TRBV28 to TRBJ1-5; 8 nucleotides line up with TRBD1. V shed 3 bases, J shed 5 bases, and the junction held 9 bases outside the gene matches. The CDR3 consists of 16 residues. CDR1 is MDHEN, CDR2 SYDVKM, per germline. This chain's CDR3 is CASSLVRTGRYQPQHF. The CDR3 DNA reads as TGTGCCAGCAGTTTGGTTAGGACAGGGAGATATCAGCCCCAGCATTTT.

The chain couples TRBV14 to TRBJ2-1, with 8 positions matching TRBD1. The CDR3 consists of 17 residues. Per germline, CDR1 SGHDN and CDR2 FVKESK. The V segment lost 0 bases and the J segment 3 bases; nucleotides outside the gene matches: 7. The CDR3 DNA reads TGTGCCAGCAGCCAAGATGATTTAGGGACAGGCTACAATGAGCAGTTCTTC. Its translation is CASSQDDLGTGYNEQFF.

This clone has just a few counts. J is TRBJ2-5 and V is TRBV11-2; D is unclear. Looked up from germline, CDR1 is SGHAT and CDR2 is FQNNGV. V lost 0 bases, J lost 4 bases, and 3 bases lay in between. The CDR3 consists of 12 residues. This CDR3 reads CASSLDRETQYF. CDR3 bases: TGTGCCAGCAGCTTAGATCGAGAGACCCAGTACTTC. Supplemented by reference TRBV11-2 and TRBJ2-5, the full variable domain reads EAGVAQSPRYKIIEKRQSVAFWCNPISGHATLYWYQQILGQGPKLLIQFQNNGVVDDSQLPKDRFSAERLKGVDSTLKIQPAKLEDSAVYLCASSLDRETQYFGPGTRLLVL.

The chain uses TRBV7-8 and TRBJ1-1, with 7 bases fitting TRBD1. The CDR3 has 16 amino acids. Germline CDR1 is SGHVS and CDR2 is FQNEAQ. V was clipped by 1 base and J by 2 bases; unmatched bases: 7. CDR3 sequence: CASSLEGGLLNTEAFF. In DNA form, the CDR3 reads TGTGCCAGCAGCTTAGAAGGGGGCCTACTTAACACTGAAGCTTTCTTT.

The sample holds one count of this clone. The genes are TRBV18 and TRBJ2-7; 7 nucleotides agree with TRBD1. CDR1 is KGHSH and CDR2 is LQKENI in the germline V gene. The CDR3 has 14 residues. Trimming cost V 3 bases and J 3 bases; bases outside gene matches: 5. CDR3 in DNA: TGTGCCAGCTCACCGGGACAGATTAACTACGAGCAGTACTTC. This encodes CASSPGQINYEQYF.

This sequence joins TRBV5-1 and TRBJ2-7; tentative D call: TRBD2 (6 bases). This CDR3 comprises 14 residues. The V gene's germline CDR1 is SGHRS and CDR2 YFSETQ. V was cut by 3 bases and J by 3 bases, with 13 bases left in between. The CDR3 loop is CASSSGTSIYEQYF. CDR3 DNA: TGCGCCAGCAGCTCTGGGACTTCGATCTACGAGCAGTACTTC.

This chain links TRBV27 with TRBJ2-7, with a tentative D call TRBD1 (6 bases). The CDR3 has 13 residues. The ends were cut back, 6 bases at V and 2 bases at J, with 11 bases in the middle. Germline V gives CDR1 MNHEY, CDR2 SMNVEV (reference sequence). This CDR3 is CASSLDRAYEQYF. CDR3 DNA sequence: TGTGCCAGCAGCCTGGACAGAGCCTACGAGCAGTACTTC.

The J gene is TRBJ2-7, the V gene TRBV29-1; TRBD2 matches at 13 bases. Germline V gene sequence: CDR1 SQVTM, CDR2 ANQGSEA. J was trimmed by 6 bases and V by 7 bases; bases with no gene match: 6. The CDR3 loop spans 13 amino acids. The CDR3 spells CSATSGRAIEQYF. The CDR3 DNA sequence: TGCAGCGCTACTAGCGGGAGGGCAATCGAGCAGTACTTC.

The chain links TRBV11-2 to TRBJ2-1; weak D call: TRBD2 (5 bases). This CDR3 is 14 amino acids long. Trimming removed 3 bases at V and 10 bases at J, with 16 bases between. Per germline, CDR1 SGHAT and CDR2 FQNNGV. In nucleotides, the CDR3 is TGTGCCAGCAGCTTTAACCCGACGGGGTCGGAGCAGTTCTTC. Its protein product is CASSFNPTGSEQFF.

A few counts support this clone. The chain employs TRBV5-1 and TRBJ1-4, with D maybe TRBD1 (5 bases). The V gene lost 2 bases and the J gene lost 1 base, with 12 bases spanning the gap. Germline V gene data show CDR1 as SGHRS and CDR2 as YFSETQ. The length of the CDR3 is 16 residues. CDR3 nucleotides: TGCGCCAGCAGCTTAAACTTTCAGGGAACTAATGAAAAACTGTTTTTT. It codes for CASSLNFQGTNEKLFF.

The V call is TRBV7-3, the J call TRBJ2-7, with 13 bases identical to TRBD2. V trimming: 2 bases; J trimming: 4 bases; junction bases outside the gene matches: 5. CDR1 is SGHTA, CDR2 FQGTGA, per germline. CDR3 length: 16 residues. This chain's CDR3 is CASSLSGTSGNYEQYF. In DNA form, the CDR3 reads TGTGCCAGCAGCTTATCGGGGACTAGCGGGAATTACGAGCAGTACTTC.

The chain combines TRBV7-2 with TRBJ2-7; D possibly corresponds to TRBD2 (6 bases). This CDR3 contains 14 residues. CDR1 is SGHTA, CDR2 FQGNSA, per germline. The germline V and J ends were trimmed by 5 bases and 4 bases, with 15 bases remaining between them. CDR3 sequence: CASSPQEGSYEQYF. For the CDR3, the DNA is TGTGCCAGCAGCCCGCAGGAGGGGTCGTACGAGCAGTACTTC.

This rearrangement joins TRBV28 to TRBJ1-2, with 7 bases fitting TRBD1. CDR3 length: 15 amino acids. Germline V CDR1 and CDR2: MDHEN, SYDVKM. J gave up 7 bases and V 6 bases, and 14 bases lay outside the gene matches. CDR3 in DNA: TGTGCCAGCAGCCTACTGTTTGACAGGGCGGGTGGCTACACCTTC. Amino acid sequence: CASSLLFDRAGGYTF.

The chain carries TRBV6-4 and TRBJ2-1; 8 bases map to TRBD2. This CDR3 spans 15 amino acids. Germline CDR1 MRHNA, CDR2 SNTAGT. The trim removed 5 bases at V and 2 bases at J, leaving 5 bases unmatched. This CDR3 is CASSKEREPYNEQFF. In DNA, the CDR3 is TGTGCCAGCAGTAAGGAGCGGGAGCCCTACAATGAGCAGTTCTTC.

The rearrangement uses TRBV5-1 and TRBJ2-2; D call uncertain. The V end lost 2 bases, the J end lost 1 base, and 12 bases lay between the germline ends. Germline loops: CDR1 SGHRS, CDR2 YFSETQ. The CDR3 contains 16 residues. CDR3 in amino acids: CASSLLVRGNTGELFF. The CDR3 bases are TGCGCCAGCAGCTTATTGGTGAGAGGGAACACCGGGGAGCTGTTTTTT.

This chain links TRBV30 with TRBJ2-3, with TRBD1 matching over 9 bases. There are 14 residues in the CDR3. The germline V gene encodes CDR1 GTSNPN and CDR2 SVGIG (reference sequence). J gave up 4 bases and V 4 bases, and 6 bases lay outside the gene matches. The CDR3 nucleotides read TGTGCCTGGACCGTACAGGGGGCGGCAGATACGCAGTATTTT. Translation gives CAWTVQGAADTQYF.